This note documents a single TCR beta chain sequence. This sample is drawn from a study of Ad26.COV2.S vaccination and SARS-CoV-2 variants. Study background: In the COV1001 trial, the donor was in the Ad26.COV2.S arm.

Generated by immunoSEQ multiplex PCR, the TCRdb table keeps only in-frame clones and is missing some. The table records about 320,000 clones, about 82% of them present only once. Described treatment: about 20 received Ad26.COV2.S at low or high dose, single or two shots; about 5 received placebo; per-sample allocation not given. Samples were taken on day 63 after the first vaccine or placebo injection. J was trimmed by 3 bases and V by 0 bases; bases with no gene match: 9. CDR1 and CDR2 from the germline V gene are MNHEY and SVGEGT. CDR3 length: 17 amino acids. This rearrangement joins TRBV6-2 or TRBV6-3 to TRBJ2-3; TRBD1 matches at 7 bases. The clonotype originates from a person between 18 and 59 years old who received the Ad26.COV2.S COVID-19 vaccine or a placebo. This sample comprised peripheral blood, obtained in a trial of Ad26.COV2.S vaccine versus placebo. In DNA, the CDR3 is TGTGCCAGCAGTTACTCGATGGAAGGGGGCTGGACAGATACGCAGTATTTT. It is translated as CASSYSMEGGWTDTQYF.